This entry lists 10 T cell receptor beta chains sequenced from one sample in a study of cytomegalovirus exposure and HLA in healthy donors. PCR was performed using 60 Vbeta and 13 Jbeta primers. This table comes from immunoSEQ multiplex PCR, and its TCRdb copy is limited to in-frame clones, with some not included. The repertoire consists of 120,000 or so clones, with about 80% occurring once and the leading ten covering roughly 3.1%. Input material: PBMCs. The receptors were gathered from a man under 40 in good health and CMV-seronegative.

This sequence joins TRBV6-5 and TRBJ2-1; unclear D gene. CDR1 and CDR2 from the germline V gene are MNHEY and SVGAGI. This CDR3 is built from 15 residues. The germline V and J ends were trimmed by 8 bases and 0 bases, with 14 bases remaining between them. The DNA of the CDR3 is TGTGCCAGCTGCCGGAGCCCGGGCTCCTACAATGAGCAGTTCTTC. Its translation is CASCRSPGSYNEQFF.

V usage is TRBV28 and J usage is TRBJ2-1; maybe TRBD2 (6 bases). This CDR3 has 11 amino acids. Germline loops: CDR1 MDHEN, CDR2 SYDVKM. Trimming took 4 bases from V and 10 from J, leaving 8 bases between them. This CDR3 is CASSSGLEQFF. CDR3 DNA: TGTGCCAGCAGTTCAGGACTAGAGCAGTTCTTC.

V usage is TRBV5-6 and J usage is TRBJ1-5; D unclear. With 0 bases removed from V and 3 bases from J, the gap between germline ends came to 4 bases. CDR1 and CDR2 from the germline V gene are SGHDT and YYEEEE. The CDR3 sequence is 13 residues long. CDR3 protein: CASSLGANQPQHF. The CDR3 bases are TGTGCCAGCAGCTTGGGGGCCAATCAGCCCCAGCATTTT.

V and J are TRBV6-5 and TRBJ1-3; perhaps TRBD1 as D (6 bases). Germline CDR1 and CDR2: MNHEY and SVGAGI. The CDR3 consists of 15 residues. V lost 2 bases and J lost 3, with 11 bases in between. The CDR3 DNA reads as TGTGCCAGCAGTTACGGGGGGGCAGTTGGAAACACCATATATTTT. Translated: CASSYGGAVGNTIYF.

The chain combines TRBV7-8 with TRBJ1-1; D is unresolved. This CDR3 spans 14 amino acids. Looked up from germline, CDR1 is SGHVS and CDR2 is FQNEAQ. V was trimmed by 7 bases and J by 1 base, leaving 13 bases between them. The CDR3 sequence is CASTPDSSNTEAFF. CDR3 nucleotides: TGTGCCAGCACCCCGGACTCCTCGAACACTGAAGCTTTCTTT.

CDR3: CAWSKIGVGGYTF. CDR3 DNA: TGTGCCTGGAGTAAAATAGGGGTCGGCGGCTACACCTTC. The chain has TRBV30 and TRBJ1-2, with D perhaps TRBD1 (5 bases). This CDR3 contains 13 residues. Germline loops: CDR1 GTSNPN, CDR2 SVGIG (reference sequence). V was cut by 2 bases and J by 8 bases, with 15 bases left in between. Drawing the rest from reference TRBV30 and TRBJ1-2, the complete variable domain is SQTIHQWPATLVQPVGSPLSLECTVEGTSNPNLYWYRQAAGRGLQLLFYSVGIGQISSEVPQNLSASRPQDRQFILSSKKLLLSDSGFYLCAWSKIGVGGYTFGSGTRLTVV.

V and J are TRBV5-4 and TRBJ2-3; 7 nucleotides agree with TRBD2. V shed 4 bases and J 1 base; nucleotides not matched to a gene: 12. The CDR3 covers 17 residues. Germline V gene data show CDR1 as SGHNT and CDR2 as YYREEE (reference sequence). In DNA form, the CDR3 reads TGTGCCAGCAGCGGGCGCTCGGCGGGAGTGGGCACAGATACGCAGTATTTT. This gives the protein CASSGRSAGVGTDTQYF.

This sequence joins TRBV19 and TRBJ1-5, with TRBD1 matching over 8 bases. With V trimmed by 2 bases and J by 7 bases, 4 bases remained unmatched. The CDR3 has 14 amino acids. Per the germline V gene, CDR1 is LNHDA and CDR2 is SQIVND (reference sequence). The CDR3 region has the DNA TGTGCCAGTAGTATACAGGGGGCGGGACAGCCCCAGCATTTT. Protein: CASSIQGAGQPQHF. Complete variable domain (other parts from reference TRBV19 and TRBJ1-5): DGGITQSPKYLFRKEGQNVTLSCEQNLNHDAMYWYRQDPGQGLRLIYYSQIVNDFQKGDIAEGYSVSREKKESFPLTVTSAQKNPTAFYLCASSIQGAGQPQHFGDGTRLSIL.

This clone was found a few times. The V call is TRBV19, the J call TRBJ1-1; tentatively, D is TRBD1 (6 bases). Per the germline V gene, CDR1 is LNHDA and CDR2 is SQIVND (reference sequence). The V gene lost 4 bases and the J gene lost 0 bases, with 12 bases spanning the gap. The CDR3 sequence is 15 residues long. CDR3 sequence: CASSKDRKMNTEAFF. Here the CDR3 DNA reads TGTGCCAGTAGTAAGGACAGAAAAATGAACACTGAAGCTTTCTTT.

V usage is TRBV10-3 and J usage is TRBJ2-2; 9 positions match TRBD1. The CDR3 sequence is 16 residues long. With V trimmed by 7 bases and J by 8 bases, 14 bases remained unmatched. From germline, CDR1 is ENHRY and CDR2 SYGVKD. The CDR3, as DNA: TGTGCCATCACAAATCCTCTGGGGACAGGGAATGGGGAGCTGTTTTTT. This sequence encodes CAITNPLGTGNGELFF.